The TCR beta chain under discussion was sequenced for a study of blood T cell repertoires in COVID-19. Overall study: There were acute and convalescent COVID-19 samples, and they came from the United States, Italy and Spain.

Only in-frame clones appear in the TCRdb table, and some are missing; sequencing was by immunoSEQ multiplex PCR. Counted here are roughly 150,000 clones, more than 75% occurring once; the ten biggest clones make up 5.4%. The sequence derives from a human donor in a cohort sampled during active COVID-19. Specimen: peripheral blood.

CDR3 amino acids: CASSYPGQGNTEAFF. As DNA, the CDR3 is TGTGCCAGCAGTTACCCGGGACAGGGTAACACTGAAGCTTTCTTT. The chain uses TRBV6-5 and TRBJ1-1; 9 bases are a match to TRBD1. The CDR3 covers 15 residues. The V gene end was trimmed by 2 bases and the J gene end by 2 bases; junction bases not matched to a gene: 3. Germline assignment: CDR1 MNHEY and CDR2 SVGAGI.